A single sample is the source of the 23 T cell receptor beta chains below, sequenced in a study of T cell repertoires in cytomegalovirus infection. Using its own MiXCR run on the reads, TCRdb lists one record per CDR3 protein. There are approximately 490,000 distinct CDR3 sequences in the sample; roughly 12% occur only once, and around 9.6% lies in the top ten. The sequenced material came from PBMCs. These receptors were collected from a human donor in good health (CMV status not recorded). Some clones in this sample may be carry-over from other donors' samples.

This clonotype was seen at least ten times. The gene calls are TRBV20-1 and TRBJ1-1; D remains unclear. Deletions cut 5 bases from V and 4 bases from J, with 11 bases between. Germline values: CDR1 DFQATT, CDR2 SNEGSKA (reference sequence). CDR3 size: 12 residues. CDR3 nucleotide sequence: TGCAGTGCTCCGGGGAGAGGCACTGAAGCTTTCTTT. This encodes CSAPGRGTEAFF.

Ten or more counts support this clonotype. The rearrangement joins TRBV20-1 to TRBJ2-5; D possibly corresponds to TRBD2 (5 bases). The CDR3 is 14 residues long. The V end was cut by 5 bases, the J end by 3 bases, with 16 bases between. Germline CDR1 reads DFQATT; CDR2 reads SNEGSKA (reference sequence). The CDR3 here is CSALTAREEETQYF. The CDR3, as DNA: TGCAGTGCTTTAACGGCCCGGGAAGAAGAGACCCAGTACTTC.

This clonotype has a handful of counts. This sequence joins TRBV5-1 and TRBJ1-1, with 7 positions matching TRBD1. The trim removed 4 bases at V and 5 bases at J, leaving 8 bases unmatched. This CDR3 is built from 14 residues. Germline values: CDR1 SGHRS, CDR2 YFSETQ. The CDR3 DNA sequence: TGCGCCAGCAGCGGGGACAGTGTACGAACTGAAGCTTTCTTT. This codes for CASSGDSVRTEAFF.

This clonotype was found a few times. V usage is TRBV2 and J usage is TRBJ1-1, with TRBD1 as a possible D gene (5 bases). The CDR3 totals 15 residues. V dropped 6 bases and J dropped 5 bases, with 19 bases sitting between them. Germline CDR1 and CDR2: SNHLY and FYNNEI. The DNA for the CDR3 is TGTGCCAGCAGGGGGACCGGGGGTGTGGAGACTGAAGCTTTCTTT. Its translation is CASRGTGGVETEAFF.

The chain joins TRBV2 to TRBJ2-7; D may be TRBD1 or TRBD2 (5 bases each). The germline V and J ends were trimmed by 6 bases and 2 bases, with 14 bases remaining between them. CDR1 and CDR2 (germline): SNHLY, FYNNEI. The CDR3 extends over 14 amino acids. DNA for the CDR3: TGTGCCAGCAGCCGGGCCCGGGGACCCTACGAGCAGTACTTC. This codes for CASSRARGPYEQYF.

V gene TRBV5-1 combines with J gene TRBJ1-2; possibly TRBD1 for D (6 bases). In germline, CDR1 is SGHRS, CDR2 YFSETQ. Trimming cost V 0 bases and J 6 bases, with 9 bases left between them. The CDR3 length is 13 residues. The chain's CDR3 is CASSLEPGDGYTF. CDR3 DNA sequence: TGCGCCAGCAGCTTGGAGCCAGGGGATGGCTACACCTTC.

The rearrangement joins TRBV15 to TRBJ2-5; D not certain. This CDR3 region has 13 residues. Germline V gene lookup returns CDR1 LNHNV and CDR2 YYDKDF (reference sequence). The germline V and J ends were trimmed by 5 bases and 2 bases, with 9 bases remaining between them. The CDR3 DNA is TGTGCCACCAGCCGGGCCACTCAAGAGACCCAGTACTTC. Encoded protein: CATSRATQETQYF.

This clonotype appeared many times. This chain links TRBV7-8 with TRBJ1-1; no firm D call. Germline CDR1 is SGHVS and CDR2 is FQNEAQ. V lost 1 base and J lost 1, with 4 bases in between. The CDR3 contains 13 residues. In DNA form, the CDR3 reads TGTGCCAGCAGCTTAGTCTGGAACACTGAAGCTTTCTTT. It is translated as CASSLVWNTEAFF.

This clonotype was seen ten or more times. V is TRBV29-1 and J is TRBJ2-1; 11 bases line up with TRBD2. The CDR3 sequence is 13 residues long. Per the germline V gene, CDR1 is SQVTM and CDR2 is ANQGSEA. The junction had 6 bases not matched to a gene; V was cut back by 8 bases and J by 6 bases. The CDR3 here is CSLLAGGANEQFF. The DNA for the CDR3 is TGCAGCCTGCTAGCGGGGGGTGCCAATGAGCAGTTCTTC.

This clonotype has ten or more counts. The chain carries TRBV12-3 or TRBV12-4 and TRBJ2-5; D remains ambiguous. Trimming left V 5 bases short and J 3 bases short, with 4 bases between. The CDR3 sequence is 11 residues long. The DNA for the CDR3 is TGTGCCAGCAGTGACGAAGAGACCCAGTACTTC. Translated: CASSDEETQYF.

The J gene is TRBJ1-6, the V gene TRBV19; TRBD1 is a possible D gene (5 bases). CDR3 size: 14 residues. Trimming stripped 3 bases from V and 7 bases from J, with 10 bases between. Looked up from germline, CDR1 is LNHDA and CDR2 is SQIVND (reference sequence). Here the CDR3 DNA reads TGTGCCAGTAGTATGGGGACGGACAATTCACCCCTCCACTTT. It codes for CASSMGTDNSPLHF.

This clonotype was detected many times. This chain uses TRBV6-1 with TRBJ1-2; 7 bases match TRBD1. The germline CDR1 and CDR2 sequences are MNHNS and SASEGT. J gave up 4 bases and V 6 bases, and 5 bases lay outside the gene matches. The CDR3 is made up of 13 amino acids. The CDR3 protein is CASSRDSTYGYTF. Written as DNA, the CDR3 is TGTGCCAGCAGCCGGGACAGTACCTATGGCTACACCTTC.

In this sample, this clonotype turned up a few times. The rearrangement uses TRBV6-1 and TRBJ2-7; a weak D match, TRBD2 (6 bases). V was trimmed by 2 bases and J by 4 bases, leaving 18 bases between them. The CDR3 loop spans 16 amino acids. Germline CDR1 and CDR2: MNHNS and SASEGT. The chain's CDR3 is CASSETGSGGVYEQYF. CDR3 sequence (DNA): TGTGCCAGCAGTGAAACAGGTAGCGGAGGGGTATACGAGCAGTACTTC.

This clonotype was picked up many times. V and J are TRBV6-1 and TRBJ1-4; D is ambiguous. V lost 6 bases and J lost 7, with 12 bases in between. Germline V lookup: CDR1 MNHNS, CDR2 SASEGT. The CDR3 consists of 13 residues. CDR3 region: CASSVRRSEKLFF. For the CDR3, the DNA is TGTGCCAGCAGCGTAAGGAGGAGTGAAAAACTGTTTTTT.

This clonotype has at least ten counts. This chain links TRBV12-3 or TRBV12-4 with TRBJ1-3; 7 bases match TRBD1. V lost 5 bases and J lost 2; bases outside the gene matches: 3. The CDR3 loop spans 14 amino acids. The CDR3 nucleotides are TGTGCCAGCAGTCCCAGGGGGGCTGGAAACACCATATATTTT. Translation gives CASSPRGAGNTIYF.

This clonotype was recorded many times. V is TRBV12-3 or TRBV12-4 and J is TRBJ2-1; TRBD1 agrees at 7 bases. The CDR3 has 14 residues. With V trimmed by 7 bases and J by 4 bases, 7 bases remained unmatched. DNA for the CDR3: TGTGCCAGCACTCGCTGGGACAGTTACAATGAGCAGTTCTTC. Translated, it gives CASTRWDSYNEQFF.

This clonotype showed up many times. This rearrangement joins TRBV7-9 to TRBJ2-1; 8 bases align to TRBD2. Germline V gives CDR1 SEHNR, CDR2 FQNEAQ (reference sequence). The CDR3 consists of 15 residues. The V gene end was trimmed by 5 bases and the J gene end by 3 bases; junction bases not matched to a gene: 6. The CDR3, as DNA: TGTGCCAGCAGCCCCGGGGGACTAGACTACAATGAGCAGTTCTTC. It translates to CASSPGGLDYNEQFF.

The V gene is TRBV27, the J gene TRBJ1-1; D not resolved. CDR1 is MNHEY, CDR2 SMNVEV, per germline (reference sequence). V was pared by 6 bases and J by 0 bases, with 11 bases between. The CDR3 consists of 14 residues. CDR3 in DNA: TGTGCCAGCAGCCCGCGGTCCTTGAACACTGAAGCTTTCTTT. Amino acid sequence: CASSPRSLNTEAFF.

This clonotype was recorded many times. V usage is TRBV11-2 and J usage is TRBJ2-7, with D perhaps matching TRBD1 or TRBD2 (7 bases each). Per germline, CDR1 SGHAT and CDR2 FQNNGV. The V gene lost 5 bases and the J gene lost 0 bases, with 17 bases spanning the gap. This CDR3 has 16 amino acids. In nucleotides, the CDR3 is TGTGCCAGCAGCCCAGTCGGGGGGACAGTCTCCTACGAGCAGTACTTC. It specifies CASSPVGGTVSYEQYF.

Many counts were recorded for this clonotype. V gene TRBV4-2 combines with J gene TRBJ2-3; D may be TRBD1 (5 bases). V lost 2 bases, J lost 5 bases, and 17 bases lay in between. This CDR3 spans 16 amino acids. CDR1 LGHNA and CDR2 YNFKEQ come from the germline V gene. The CDR3 spells CASSQLPRQSGDTQYF. DNA for the CDR3: TGTGCCAGCAGCCAACTCCCCCGACAGTCTGGAGATACGCAGTATTTT.

The rearrangement joins TRBV9 to TRBJ1-1; D is perhaps TRBD1 (5 bases). The CDR3 covers 15 residues. V lost 4 bases to trimming and J lost 2 bases, with 15 bases between them. CDR1 and CDR2 from the germline V gene are SGDLS and YYNGEE. CDR3 nucleotides: TGTGCCAGCAGCACCCGGGACGGATATAACACTGAAGCTTTCTTT. Translated, it gives CASSTRDGYNTEAFF.

This clonotype was counted ten times or more. The J gene is TRBJ2-2, the V gene TRBV11-1; perhaps TRBD2 as D (5 bases). The CDR3 has 14 amino acids. Germline values: CDR1 SGHAT, CDR2 FQDESV (reference sequence). Deletions cut 10 bases from V and 4 bases from J, with 16 bases between. The CDR3 DNA reads as TGTGCCACCGGGCTCGGACGGGGCACCGGGGAGCTGTTTTTT. This gives the protein CATGLGRGTGELFF.

This clonotype was seen many times. The rearrangement uses TRBV7-2 and TRBJ2-1; the D gene is possibly TRBD1 (5 bases). Deletions cut 4 bases from V and 2 bases from J, with 9 bases between. Germline loops: CDR1 SGHTA, CDR2 FQGNSA. This CDR3 comprises 14 residues. As DNA, the CDR3 is TGTGCCAGCAGCTCACGACAGACCTACAATGAGCAGTTCTTC. It codes for CASSSRQTYNEQFF.